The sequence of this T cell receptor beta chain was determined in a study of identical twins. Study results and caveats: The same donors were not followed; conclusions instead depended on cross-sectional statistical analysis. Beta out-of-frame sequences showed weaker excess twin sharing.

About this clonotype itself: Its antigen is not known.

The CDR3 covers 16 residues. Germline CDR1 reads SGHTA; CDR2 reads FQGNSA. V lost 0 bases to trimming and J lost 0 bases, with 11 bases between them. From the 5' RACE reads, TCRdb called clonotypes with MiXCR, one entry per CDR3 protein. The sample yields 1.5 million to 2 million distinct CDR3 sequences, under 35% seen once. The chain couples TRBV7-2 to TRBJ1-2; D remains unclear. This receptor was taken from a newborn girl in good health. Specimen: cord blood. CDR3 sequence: CASSLASVGTNYGYTF. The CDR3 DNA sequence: TGTGCCAGCAGCTTAGCCTCAGTCGGTACTAACTATGGCTACACCTTC.